This TCR beta chain originates from a study of T cells in localized non-small cell lung cancer. Only in-frame clones appear in the TCRdb table, and some are missing; sequencing was by immunoSEQ multiplex PCR. The sample yields about 91,000 clones, about 87% seen once. The CDR3 consists of 12 residues. CDR1 and CDR2 from the germline V gene are SQVTM and ANQGSEA. V was cut by 4 bases and J by 2 bases, with 8 bases left in between. Turning to this clone: Its specificity is not known.

Study results and limitations: There was an association of higher blood T cell density with longer overall survival. Tumor trailed uninvolved adjacent lung in T cell clonality, which peaked there. In adjacent lung, a median around 50 of the top 100 tumor clones were found.

This receptor was obtained from a man aged 35-69 years with stage I squamous cell lung carcinoma. V is TRBV29-1 and J is TRBJ2-5; D gene ambiguous. The specimen was peripheral blood, collected before any cancer treatment. In DNA form, the CDR3 reads TGCAGCGTTGTCCTGGGACAAGAGACCCAGTACTTC. Its translation: CSVVLGQETQYF.